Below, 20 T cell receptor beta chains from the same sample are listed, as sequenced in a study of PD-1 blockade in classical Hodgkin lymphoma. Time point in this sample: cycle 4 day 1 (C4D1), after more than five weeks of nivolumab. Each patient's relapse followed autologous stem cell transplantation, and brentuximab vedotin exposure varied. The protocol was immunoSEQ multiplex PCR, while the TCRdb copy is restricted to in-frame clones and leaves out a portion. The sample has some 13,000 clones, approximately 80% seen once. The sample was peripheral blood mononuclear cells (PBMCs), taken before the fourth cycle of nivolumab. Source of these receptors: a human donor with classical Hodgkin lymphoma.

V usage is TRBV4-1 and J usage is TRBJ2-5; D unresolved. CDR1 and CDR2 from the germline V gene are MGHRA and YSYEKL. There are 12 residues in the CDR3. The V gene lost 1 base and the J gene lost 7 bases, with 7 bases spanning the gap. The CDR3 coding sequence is TGCGCCAGCAGCCAAGTCCTCGGGACCCAGTACTTC. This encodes CASSQVLGTQYF.

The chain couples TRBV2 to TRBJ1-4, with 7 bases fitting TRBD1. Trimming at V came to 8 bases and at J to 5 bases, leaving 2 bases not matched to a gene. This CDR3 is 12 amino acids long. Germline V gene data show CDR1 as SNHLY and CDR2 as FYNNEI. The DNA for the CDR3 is TGTGCCAGCGGGACAGACAATGAAAAACTGTTTTTT. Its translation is CASGTDNEKLFF.

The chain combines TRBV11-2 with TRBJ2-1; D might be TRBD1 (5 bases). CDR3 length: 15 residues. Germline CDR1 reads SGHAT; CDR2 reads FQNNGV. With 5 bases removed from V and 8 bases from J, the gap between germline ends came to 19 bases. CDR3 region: CASSLAGAQGHEQFF. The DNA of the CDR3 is TGTGCCAGCAGCCTTGCTGGCGCGCAGGGTCATGAGCAGTTCTTC.

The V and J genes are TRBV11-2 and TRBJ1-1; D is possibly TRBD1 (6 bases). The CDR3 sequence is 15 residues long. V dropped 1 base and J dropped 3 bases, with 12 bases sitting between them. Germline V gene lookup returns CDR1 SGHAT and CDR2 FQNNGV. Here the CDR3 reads CASSLVGARYTEAFF. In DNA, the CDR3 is TGTGCCAGCAGCTTAGTGGGGGCGCGTTACACTGAAGCTTTCTTT. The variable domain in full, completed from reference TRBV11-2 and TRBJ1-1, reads EAGVAQSPRYKIIEKRQSVAFWCNPISGHATLYWYQQILGQGPKLLIQFQNNGVVDDSQLPKDRFSAERLKGVDSTLKIQPAKLEDSAVYLCASSLVGARYTEAFFGQGTRLTVV.

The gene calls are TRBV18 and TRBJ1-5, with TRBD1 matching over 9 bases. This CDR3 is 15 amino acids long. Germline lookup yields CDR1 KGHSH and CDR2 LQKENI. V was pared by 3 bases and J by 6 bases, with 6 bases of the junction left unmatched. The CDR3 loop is CASSPTTGGTQPQHF. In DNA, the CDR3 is TGTGCCAGCTCACCGACGACAGGGGGGACTCAGCCCCAGCATTTT.

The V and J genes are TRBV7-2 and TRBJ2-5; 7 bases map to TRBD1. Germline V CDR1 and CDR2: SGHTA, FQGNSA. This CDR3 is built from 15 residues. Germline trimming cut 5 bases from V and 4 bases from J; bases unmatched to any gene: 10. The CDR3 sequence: CASSIRDSSRETQYF. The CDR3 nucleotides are TGTGCCAGCAGCATCCGGGACAGCTCAAGAGAGACCCAGTACTTC.

CDR3 residues: CASGAGQGTYEQYF. The CDR3 nucleotides are TGTGCTAGCGGAGCGGGACAGGGGACCTACGAGCAGTACTTC. The V call is TRBV28, the J call TRBJ2-7, with 10 bases that match TRBD1. The CDR3 spans 14 residues. CDR1 and CDR2 from the germline V gene are MDHEN and SYDVKM.

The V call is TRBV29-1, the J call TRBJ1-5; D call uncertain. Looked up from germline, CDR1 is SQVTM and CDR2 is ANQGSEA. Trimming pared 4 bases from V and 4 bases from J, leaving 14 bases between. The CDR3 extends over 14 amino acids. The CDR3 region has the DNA TGCAGCGTTGTAGGTACTGACCCGAATCAGCCCCAGCATTTT. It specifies CSVVGTDPNQPQHF.

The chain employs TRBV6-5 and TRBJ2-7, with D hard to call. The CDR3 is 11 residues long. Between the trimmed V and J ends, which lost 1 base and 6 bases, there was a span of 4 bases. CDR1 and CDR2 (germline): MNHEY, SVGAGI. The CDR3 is CASSYYGEQYF. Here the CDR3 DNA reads TGTGCCAGCAGTTACTACGGCGAGCAGTACTTC.

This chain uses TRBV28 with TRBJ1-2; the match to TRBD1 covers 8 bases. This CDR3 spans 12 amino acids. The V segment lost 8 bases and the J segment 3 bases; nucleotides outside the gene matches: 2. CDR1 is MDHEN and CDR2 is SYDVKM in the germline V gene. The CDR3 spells CASQGADYGYTF. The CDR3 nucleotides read TGTGCCAGCCAGGGGGCAGACTATGGCTACACCTTC.

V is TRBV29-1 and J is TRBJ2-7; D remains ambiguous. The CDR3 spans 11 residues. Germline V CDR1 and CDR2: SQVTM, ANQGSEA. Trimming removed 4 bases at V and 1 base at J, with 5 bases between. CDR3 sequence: CSVVGSYEQYF. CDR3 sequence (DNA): TGCAGCGTTGTTGGATCCTACGAGCAGTACTTC.

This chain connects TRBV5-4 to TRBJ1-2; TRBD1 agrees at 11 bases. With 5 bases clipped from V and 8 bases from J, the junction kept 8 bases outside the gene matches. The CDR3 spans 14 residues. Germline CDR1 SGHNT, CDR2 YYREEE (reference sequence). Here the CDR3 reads CASRWTGGVEGYTF. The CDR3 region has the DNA TGTGCCAGCAGATGGACAGGGGGCGTAGAGGGCTACACCTTC.

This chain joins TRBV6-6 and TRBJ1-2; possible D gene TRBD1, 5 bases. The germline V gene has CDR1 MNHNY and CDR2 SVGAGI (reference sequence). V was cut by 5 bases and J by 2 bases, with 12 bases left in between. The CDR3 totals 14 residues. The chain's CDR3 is CASSRSGMNYGYTF. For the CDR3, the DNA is TGTGCCAGCAGTCGCTCAGGGATGAACTATGGCTACACCTTC.

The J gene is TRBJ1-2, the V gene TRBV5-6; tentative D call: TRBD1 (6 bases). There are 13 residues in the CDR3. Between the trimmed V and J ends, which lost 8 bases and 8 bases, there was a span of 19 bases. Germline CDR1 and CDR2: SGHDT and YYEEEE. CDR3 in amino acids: CARIPTGPQGYTF. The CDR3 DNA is TGTGCCAGGATTCCGACAGGCCCTCAGGGCTACACCTTC.

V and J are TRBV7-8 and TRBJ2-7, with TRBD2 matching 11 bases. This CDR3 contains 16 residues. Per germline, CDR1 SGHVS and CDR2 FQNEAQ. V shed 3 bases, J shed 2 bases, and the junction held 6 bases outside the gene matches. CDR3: CASSFSTSGGPYEQYF. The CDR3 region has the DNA TGTGCCAGCAGCTTCTCAACTAGCGGGGGCCCCTACGAGCAGTACTTC. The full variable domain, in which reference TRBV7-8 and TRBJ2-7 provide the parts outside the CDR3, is GAGVSQSPRYKVAKRGQDVALRCDPISGHVSLFWYQQALGQGPEFLTYFQNEAQLDKSGLPSDRFFAERPEGSVSTLKIQRTQQEDSAVYLCASSFSTSGGPYEQYFGPGTRLTVT.

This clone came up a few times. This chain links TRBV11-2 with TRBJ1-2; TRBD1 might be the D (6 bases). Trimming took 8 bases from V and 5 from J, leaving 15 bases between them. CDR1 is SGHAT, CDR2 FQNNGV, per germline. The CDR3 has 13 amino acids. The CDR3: CASGGSRVYGYTF. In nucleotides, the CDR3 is TGTGCCAGCGGGGGCTCCAGGGTGTATGGCTACACCTTC.

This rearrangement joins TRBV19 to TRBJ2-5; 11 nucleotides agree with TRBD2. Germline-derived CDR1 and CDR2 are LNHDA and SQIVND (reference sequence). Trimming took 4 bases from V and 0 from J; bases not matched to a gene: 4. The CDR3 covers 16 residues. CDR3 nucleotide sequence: TGTGCCAGTAGTAAACTAGCGGGGGCCAACCAAGAGACCCAGTACTTC. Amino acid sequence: CASSKLAGANQETQYF.

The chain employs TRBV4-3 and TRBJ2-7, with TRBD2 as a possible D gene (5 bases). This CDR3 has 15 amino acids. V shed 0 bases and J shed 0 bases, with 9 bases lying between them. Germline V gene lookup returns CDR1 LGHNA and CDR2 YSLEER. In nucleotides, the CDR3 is TGCGCCAGCAGCCAAGATTTGGACTTCTCCTACGAGCAGTACTTC. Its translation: CASSQDLDFSYEQYF.

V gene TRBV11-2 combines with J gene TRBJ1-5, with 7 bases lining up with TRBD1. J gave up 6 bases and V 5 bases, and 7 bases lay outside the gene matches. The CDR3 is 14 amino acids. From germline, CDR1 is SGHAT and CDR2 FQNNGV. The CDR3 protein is CASSQGQNGQPQHF. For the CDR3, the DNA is TGTGCCAGCAGCCAGGGACAGAATGGTCAGCCCCAGCATTTT.

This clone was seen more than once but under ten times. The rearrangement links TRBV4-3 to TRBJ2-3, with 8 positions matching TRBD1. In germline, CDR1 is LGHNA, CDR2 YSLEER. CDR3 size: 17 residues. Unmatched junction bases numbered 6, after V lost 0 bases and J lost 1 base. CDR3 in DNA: TGCGCCAGCAGCCAAGATCCAGGGGGCGCGGGCACAGATACGCAGTATTTT. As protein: CASSQDPGGAGTDTQYF.